This T cell receptor (beta chain) was sequenced during a study of graft-versus-host responses after intestinal transplantation. For the study at large: Multivisceral, liver-intestinal, or isolated intestinal transplants were given to recipients. Anti-thymocyte globulin induction, then tacrolimus and steroids for approximately 3 years, went to all recipients.

Study-level points and caveats: Levels of circulating GvH clones at their peak were associated with early post-transplant HvG declines. Detection of GvH clones occurred in recipient marrow, and some had their first appearance in ileum or blood.

Germline V gives CDR1 MNHEY, CDR2 SVGAGI. V was cut by 7 bases and J by 9 bases, with 10 bases left in between. The CDR3 runs 11 residues. Some clones are missing from TCRdb's copy, which holds only in-frame ones; the method was immunoSEQ multiplex PCR. The sample contains 100,000 to 110,000 clones, about 90% of which appear only once. This clone is a singleton in its sample. The antigen is unknown. This receptor was obtained from a human donor who was the organ donor for an intestinal transplant. J is TRBJ2-1 and V is TRBV6-5; possible D gene TRBD2, 6 bases. The sample was unstimulated CD4+ T cells sorted from spleen or lymph node cells, taken before transplant. The CDR3 reads CASTSEGEQFF. CDR3 nucleotides: TGTGCCAGCACTAGCGAGGGTGAGCAGTTCTTC.